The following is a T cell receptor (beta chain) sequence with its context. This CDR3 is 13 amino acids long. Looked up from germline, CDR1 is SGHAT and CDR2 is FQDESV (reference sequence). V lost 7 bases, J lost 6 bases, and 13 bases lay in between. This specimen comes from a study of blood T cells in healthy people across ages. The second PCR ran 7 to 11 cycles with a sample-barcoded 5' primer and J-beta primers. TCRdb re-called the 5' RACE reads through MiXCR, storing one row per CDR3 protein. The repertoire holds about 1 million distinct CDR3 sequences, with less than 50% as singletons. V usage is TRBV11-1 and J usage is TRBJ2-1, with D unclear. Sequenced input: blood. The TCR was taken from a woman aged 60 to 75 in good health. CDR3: CASNSPRTNEQFF. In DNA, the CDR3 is TGTGCCAGCAACTCCCCTAGAACCAATGAGCAGTTCTTC.